Listed here are 12 T cell receptor beta chains from one sample, sequenced in a study of T cell changes during pregnancy in multiple sclerosis. Only in-frame clones appear in the TCRdb table, and some are missing; sequencing was by immunoSEQ multiplex PCR. The sample yields around 36,000 clones, under 95% seen once. The source was CD8+ T cells from peripheral blood mononuclear cells, collected in the first trimester of pregnancy. Receptors were obtained from a female donor with multiple sclerosis, enrolled in a pregnancy study.

The chain combines TRBV15 with TRBJ2-7; 7 bases are a match to TRBD1. Trimming at V came to 2 bases and at J to 7 bases, leaving 5 bases not matched to a gene. The CDR3 extends over 13 amino acids. CDR1 is LNHNV, CDR2 YYDKDF, per germline (reference sequence). The CDR3 nucleotides are TGTGCCACCAGCAGATCGACAGGGATGGAGCAGTACTTC. Translating gives CATSRSTGMEQYF.

The chain uses TRBV7-8 and TRBJ2-7; a possible D gene is TRBD2 (5 bases). The CDR3 spans 18 residues. CDR1 is SGHVS and CDR2 is FQNEAQ in the germline V gene. V lost 5 bases to trimming and J lost 0 bases, with 23 bases between them. The chain's CDR3 is CASSTSARGRPYSYEQYF. The DNA for the CDR3 is TGTGCCAGCAGCACTAGTGCCCGTGGCAGACCTTACTCCTACGAGCAGTACTTC.

The CDR3 loop reads CASSIGGWGNTEAFF. The CDR3 bases are TGTGCCAGTAGTATAGGGGGCTGGGGGAACACTGAAGCTTTCTTT. The chain links TRBV19 to TRBJ1-1, with a possible D match to TRBD1 (5 bases). The ends were cut back, 1 base at V and 1 base at J, with 10 bases in the middle. CDR1 LNHDA and CDR2 SQIVND come from the germline V gene (reference sequence). The CDR3 is 15 amino acids.

This clone was observed a few times. The V call is TRBV6-5, the J call TRBJ2-7; perhaps TRBD2 as D (6 bases). This CDR3 has 15 amino acids. The germline gives CDR1 MNHEY, CDR2 SVGAGI. The V gene lost 7 bases and the J gene lost 3 bases, with 19 bases spanning the gap. The CDR3 sequence is CASMEGSFMGYEQYF. CDR3 bases: TGTGCCAGCATGGAGGGTTCCTTTATGGGCTACGAGCAGTACTTC.

The chain links TRBV30 to TRBJ1-4; 7 nucleotides match TRBD1. CDR1 GTSNPN and CDR2 SVGIG come from the germline V gene (reference sequence). The CDR3 loop spans 16 amino acids. The trim removed 1 base at V and 5 bases at J, leaving 10 bases unmatched. Here the CDR3 reads CAWSDPRQGGNEKLFF. The DNA for the CDR3 is TGTGCCTGGAGTGACCCCCGACAGGGTGGCAATGAAAAACTGTTTTTT.

This clone was observed once. The chain links TRBV4-1 to TRBJ1-1; 9 positions agree with TRBD1. The CDR3 has 14 amino acids. V trimming: 3 bases; J trimming: 3 bases; junction bases outside the gene matches: 2. CDR1 MGHRA and CDR2 YSYEKL come from the germline V gene. CDR3 nucleotide sequence: TGCGCCAGCAGCCAGGGACAGGGTGACACTGAAGCTTTCTTT. Residues: CASSQGQGDTEAFF.

The chain employs TRBV27 and TRBJ1-1, with 11 bases fitting TRBD1. Germline values: CDR1 MNHEY, CDR2 SMNVEV (reference sequence). There are 14 residues in the CDR3. Losses at the gene ends were 3 bases for V and 6 bases for J; bases not matched to a gene: 3. The CDR3 DNA sequence: TGTGCCAGCAGTTTCGGGACAGGGGGTTCTGAAGCTTTCTTT. Residues: CASSFGTGGSEAFF.

This chain links TRBV6-1 with TRBJ1-2; maybe TRBD1 (5 bases). The CDR3 is made up of 14 amino acids. Looked up from germline, CDR1 is MNHNS and CDR2 is SASEGT. Trimming shortened V by 3 bases and J by 4 bases, and 12 bases separated the two germline ends. The CDR3 sequence is CASSENGGGYGYTF. The CDR3 nucleotides are TGTGCCAGCAGTGAGAACGGGGGAGGCTATGGCTACACCTTC.

The chain employs TRBV15 and TRBJ2-1, with D possibly being TRBD2 (5 bases). The germline V and J ends were trimmed by 0 bases and 7 bases, with 16 bases remaining between them. CDR3 length: 16 residues. CDR1 is LNHNV and CDR2 is YYDKDF in the germline V gene (reference sequence). CDR3 amino acids: CATSRDRGASSNEQFF. The CDR3 nucleotides read TGTGCCACCAGCAGAGATCGGGGTGCCAGCTCAAATGAGCAGTTCTTC.

This sequence joins TRBV19 and TRBJ2-7; 7 positions match TRBD1. The CDR3 length is 13 residues. Germline V gene data show CDR1 as LNHDA and CDR2 as SQIVND (reference sequence). J was trimmed by 4 bases and V by 4 bases; bases with no gene match: 4. This CDR3 reads CASSRKTGYEQYF. The CDR3 DNA reads TGTGCCAGTAGTAGAAAGACAGGGTACGAGCAGTACTTC.

CDR3 coding DNA: TGTGCCAGCAGCTTCGGACAATCCACTGAAGCTTTCTTT. This sequence encodes CASSFGQSTEAFF. The V gene is TRBV5-5, the J gene TRBJ1-1; possibly TRBD1 for D (5 bases). The CDR3 is made up of 13 amino acids. Trimming stripped 2 bases from V and 4 bases from J, with 9 bases between. Per the germline V gene, CDR1 is SGHKS and CDR2 is YYEKEE (reference sequence). The full variable domain, with the rest looked up from reference TRBV5-5 and TRBJ1-1, is DAGVTQSPTHLIKTRGQQVTLRCSPISGHKSVSWYQQVLGQGPQFIFQYYEKEERGRGNFPDRFSARQFPNYSSELNVNALLLGDSALYLCASSFGQSTEAFFGQGTRLTVV.

The rearrangement uses TRBV5-4 and TRBJ1-1, with 10 bases identical to TRBD1. This CDR3 has 15 amino acids. In germline, CDR1 is SGHNT, CDR2 YYREEE (reference sequence). Trimming at V came to 3 bases and at J to 3 bases, leaving 5 bases not matched to a gene. The CDR3 region has the DNA TGTGCCAGCAGCTCGGTGGACAGGGGGGACACTGAAGCTTTCTTT. Its translation: CASSSVDRGDTEAFF.